This T cell receptor beta chain was documented in a study of vaccination and CD4 T cells after COVID-19. Germline-derived CDR1 and CDR2 are LNHDA and SQIVND (reference sequence). This CDR3 has 14 residues. On this clonotype itself: Its antigen is unidentified. A read error may account for a junction end that differs from germline.

The treatment here: roughly nine-day PBMC culture with coronavirus spike peptide pools or control peptides (ViraFEST assay). CD4+ T cells of the unexposed donor were collected before the COVID-19 pandemic (2011-2018). Scientists ran DNA taken from cultured CD4+ T cells through the Oncomine TCR Beta short-read assay for sequencing. From CD4+ T cells that had been cultured, genomic DNA was extracted. TCRdb called the PCR reads again in MiXCR, with one record for every CDR3 protein. The sample includes about 11,000 distinct CDR3 sequences, 40% seen only once; the top ten take about 22%. The chain combines TRBV19 with TRBJ1-5, with a tentative D call TRBD1 (5 bases). The origin of this receptor is a human donor in good health. The sample was CD4+ T cells from blood, cultured in vitro. Here the CDR3 reads CASSFGRALSPRHF. DNA of the CDR3: TGTGCCAGTAGTTTTGGCAGGGCCCTAAGCCCCCGGCATTTT.